This is a list of T cell receptor beta chains from one sample in a study of OX40 agonist ivuxolimab in advanced cancers. Using immunoSEQ multiplex PCR, the repertoire was profiled, and TCRdb retains in-frame clones only, with some absent. Here the sample spans around 90,000 clones, 75% to 95% being singletons. The sequences come from CD4+ or CD8+ T cells sorted from blood, collected in a trial of the OX40 agonist ivuxolimab. Receptors originate from an adult with an advanced solid tumor such as melanoma, head and neck, liver or kidney cancer. Both conserved end residues are part of each CDR3. Each record gives: D gene, V gene, clone size, J gene, CDR3 DNA, CDR3 protein. The D gene is left open where the match is weak. The size entry is marked missing in some rows and otherwise reads once, few, many or a size class.

D gene: .; V gene: TRBV15; clone size: few; J gene: TRBJ1-5; CDR3 DNA: TGTGCCACCAGCAGGGGGGAACAGGCCCTTATCAATCAGCCCCAGCATTTT; CDR3 protein: CATSRGEQALINQPQHF
D gene: TRBD1; V gene: TRBV28; clone size: .; J gene: TRBJ1-2; CDR3 DNA: TGTGCCAGCAGCGAACAGGGGATACGTGGCTACACCTTC; CDR3 protein: CASSEQGIRGYTF
D gene: .; V gene: TRBV11-3; clone size: .; J gene: TRBJ2-7; CDR3 DNA: TGTGCCAGCAGTACCAACACCGACGGTGTTATCGAGCAGTACTTC; CDR3 protein: CASSTNTDGVIEQYF
D gene: TRBD1; V gene: TRBV6-1; clone size: .; J gene: TRBJ1-3; CDR3 DNA: TGTGCCAGCAGTGAACAGACAGGGCTCGGAAACACCATATATTTT; CDR3 protein: CASSEQTGLGNTIYF
D gene: TRBD1; V gene: TRBV6-1; clone size: .; J gene: TRBJ1-4; CDR3 DNA: TGTGCCAGCAGTGAAGTGACAGGGAGGCCAACTAATGAAAAACTGTTTTTT; CDR3 protein: CASSEVTGRPTNEKLFF
D gene: .; V gene: TRBV7-9; clone size: .; J gene: TRBJ1-2; CDR3 DNA: TGTGCCAGCAGCCGAGCGGCTGGCTACACCTTC; CDR3 protein: CASSRAAGYTF
D gene: TRBD1; V gene: TRBV6-6; clone size: .; J gene: TRBJ2-5; CDR3 DNA: TGTGCCAGCAGTCCTCGGGACAGGGGCCCTCAAGAGACCCAGTACTTC; CDR3 protein: CASSPRDRGPQETQYF
D gene: TRBD1; V gene: TRBV6-6; clone size: .; J gene: TRBJ1-1; CDR3 DNA: TGCGCCAGCAGTGACCGGGACAGTCGGCCCTTTGAAGCTTTCTTT; CDR3 protein: CASSDRDSRPFEAFF
D gene: TRBD2; V gene: TRBV5-5; clone size: .; J gene: TRBJ2-3; CDR3 DNA: TGTGCCAGCAGCTTGGCGTTAGCGGGAGGTCCCCCCGCAGATACGCAGTATTTT; CDR3 protein: CASSLALAGGPPADTQYF
D gene: TRBD2; V gene: TRBV4-2; clone size: .; J gene: TRBJ2-7; CDR3 DNA: TGTGCCAGCAGCCAAGAGATGGCGGGAGGGCGGTACGAGCAGTACTTC; CDR3 protein: CASSQEMAGGRYEQYF
D gene: TRBD2; V gene: TRBV28; clone size: once; J gene: TRBJ2-1; CDR3 DNA: TGTGCCAGCTGGGGAGCCCCCGGGACTAGCGCTGACAATGAGCAGTTCTTC; CDR3 protein: CASWGAPGTSADNEQFF
D gene: TRBD2; V gene: TRBV18; clone size: .; J gene: TRBJ2-1; CDR3 DNA: TGTGCCAGCTCACCACCCGGACTAGCGGGAGGGCCTACCGGTGCGTTCTTC; CDR3 protein: CASSPPGLAGGPTGAFF
D gene: .; V gene: TRBV7-8; clone size: .; J gene: TRBJ1-3; CDR3 DNA: TGTGCCAGCACCCAAATGGGGGGCTCTGGAAACACCATATATTTT; CDR3 protein: CASTQMGGSGNTIYF
D gene: TRBD1; V gene: TRBV19; clone size: .; J gene: TRBJ2-1; CDR3 DNA: TGTGCCAGTAGTATGGGGCAGGGGGCCAACAATGAGCAGTTCTTC; CDR3 protein: CASSMGQGANNEQFF
D gene: .; V gene: TRBV5-8; clone size: .; J gene: TRBJ1-5; CDR3 DNA: TGTGCCAGCAGCCAGGGCGGAGGGCCGGTTCAGCCCCAGCATTTT; CDR3 protein: CASSQGGGPVQPQHF
D gene: .; V gene: TRBV11-2; clone size: .; J gene: TRBJ1-1; CDR3 DNA: TGTGCCAGCAGCTTAGAAAGTGAAGCTTTCTTT; CDR3 protein: CASSLESEAFF